The clone carrying this T cell receptor beta chain was counted many times. The V gene's germline CDR1 is MGHRA and CDR2 YSYEKL. V gave up 1 base and J gave up 2 bases; unmatched junction bases: 2. The CDR3 sequence is 15 residues long. Time point in this sample: before trial treatment. Patients deemed eligible presented with advanced solid tumors lacking tumor-infiltrating lymphocytes. Alpha and beta chains were covered, as first-strand cDNA relied on TRAV- and TRBV-specific primers. A constant-region primer paired with the V-primer adapter amplified TCRs over approximately 19 PCR cycles. MiXCR, run by TCRdb on the reads, gives a single entry per CDR3 protein. The table records 54,000 or so distinct CDR3 sequences, 20% to 25% of them present only once. These data come from a study of low-dose radiotherapy and immunotherapy resistance in tumors.

This clonotype originated in a male donor with prostate cancer. The chain joins TRBV4-1 to TRBJ1-3; 7 bases line up with TRBD1. Material: PBMCs, obtained before treatment. In DNA, the CDR3 is TGCGCCAGCAGCCAAGGGCAGGGGGCTGGAAACACCATATATTTT. Amino acid sequence: CASSQGQGAGNTIYF.